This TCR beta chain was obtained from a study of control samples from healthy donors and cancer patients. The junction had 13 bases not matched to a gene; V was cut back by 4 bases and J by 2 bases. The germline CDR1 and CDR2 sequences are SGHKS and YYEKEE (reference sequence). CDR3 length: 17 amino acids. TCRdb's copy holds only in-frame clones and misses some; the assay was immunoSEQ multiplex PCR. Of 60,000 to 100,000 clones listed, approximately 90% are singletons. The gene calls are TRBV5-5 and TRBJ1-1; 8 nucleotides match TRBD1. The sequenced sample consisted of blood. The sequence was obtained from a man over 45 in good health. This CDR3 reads CASSPIQGAAGNTEAFF. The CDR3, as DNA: TGTGCCAGCAGCCCGATCCAGGGGGCGGCGGGTAACACTGAAGCTTTCTTT.